This section outlines one TCR beta chain sequence together with its context. Its antigen is undetermined. In germline, CDR1 is DFQATT, CDR2 SNEGSKA (reference sequence). The CDR3 spans 15 residues. It was approximately 9 milliliters of peripheral blood that were drawn from each donor. These data come from a study of blood T cells in healthy people across ages. Next came a second PCR, run for about 6 to 12 cycles, which used a sample-barcoded 5' primer along with a J-beta primer mix. A 12-random-nucleotide template-switch adaptor tagged each cDNA molecule. TCRdb recomputed calls from the 5' RACE reads with MiXCR, one row per CDR3 protein. The data contain about 1.4 million distinct CDR3 sequences, around 59% of them seen just once; the ten biggest clones take up over 6.5%. Notes on the study in general: Per million T cells, the diversity of TCR beta decreased roughly linearly as age advanced. PBMCs went unsorted, and a conclusive naive versus antigen-experienced comparison was therefore prevented.

The receptor comes from a man between 18 and 35 years old in good health. The rearrangement uses TRBV20-1 and TRBJ2-4; 7 nucleotides match TRBD2. The J call is in doubt because the DNA end fits TRBJ2-7 better. The specimen sequenced was blood. Here the CDR3 reads CSAREGSGVVYEQYF. CDR3 coding DNA: TGCAGTGCTAGAGAAGGGAGCGGGGTTGTCTACGAGCAGTACTTC.